This TCR beta chain was recorded in a study of STAT3 mutations in large granular lymphocyte leukemia. Study findings and constraints: Every T-LGLL patient had at least one immunodominant TCRbeta clonotype. A small but highly pathogenic clone may have been missed. Some patients had dominant TCR clones larger than their STAT3 mutant burden. After therapy, about 35% of the 18 patients switched clonotypes, all new clones STAT3 wild type.

Here immunoSEQ multiplex PCR was the method, and the copy in TCRdb shows in-frame clones only, minus some. The sample records approximately 22,000 clones, 94% being singletons. V was cut by 2 bases and J by 2 bases, with 4 bases left in between. The length of the CDR3 is 13 residues. Germline V CDR1 and CDR2: GTSNPN, SVGIG (reference sequence). On this clone itself: As yet, its antigen is unknown.

This receptor was identified in a man in his forties with T-cell large granular lymphocyte leukemia. Some clones in this sample may be carry-over from other donors' samples. The J gene is TRBJ2-6, the V gene TRBV30; D remains ambiguous. Sequenced: peripheral blood mononuclear cells. The CDR3 coding sequence is TGTGCCTGGAGTCAAACTGGGGCCAACGTCCTGACTTTC. Encoded protein: CAWSQTGANVLTF.